This T cell receptor beta chain derives from a study of beta chain features in type 1 diabetes. In the study overall: Investigators examined 107,917,701 sorted cells across all samples. General study findings and limits: Researchers report that Type 1 diabetes patients had moderately but significantly shorter TCRB CDR3s across all four CD4+ subsets.

Averaging roughly 0.12 L, one heparinised blood draw came from each individual donor. Each sorted fraction was over 95% pure. Losses at the gene ends were 4 bases for V and 0 bases for J; bases not matched to a gene: 6. The germline V gene encodes CDR1 SGHDT and CDR2 YYEEEE. This CDR3 is 16 amino acids long. Of note for this clone: Its antigen is currently unknown.

Every bit of the isolated RNA underwent reverse transcription, so sequencing read expressed TCRB transcripts. The assay was immunoSEQ multiplex PCR, and TCRdb's table has in-frame clones only and misses some. The sample shows 680,000 or so clones, 15% to 19% of them seen only once. The V and J genes are TRBV5-6 and TRBJ1-5; 8 nucleotides align to TRBD1. This receptor was identified in a man younger than 35 in good health. The sequencing sample was made of naive CD4+ T cells from blood. Here the CDR3 reads CASSPTRGLSNQPQHF. CDR3 nucleotide sequence: TGTGCCAGCAGCCCTACCAGGGGGCTTAGCAATCAGCCCCAGCATTTT.